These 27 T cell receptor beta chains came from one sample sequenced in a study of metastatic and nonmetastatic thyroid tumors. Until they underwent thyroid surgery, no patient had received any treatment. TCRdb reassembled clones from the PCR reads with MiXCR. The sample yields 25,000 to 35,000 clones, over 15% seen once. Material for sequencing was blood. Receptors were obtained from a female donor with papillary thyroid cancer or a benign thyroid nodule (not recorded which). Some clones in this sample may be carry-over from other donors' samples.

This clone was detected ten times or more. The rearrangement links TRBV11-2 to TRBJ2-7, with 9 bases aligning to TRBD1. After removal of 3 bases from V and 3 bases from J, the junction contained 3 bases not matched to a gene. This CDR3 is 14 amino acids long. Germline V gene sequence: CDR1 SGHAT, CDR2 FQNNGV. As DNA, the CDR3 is TGTGCCAGCAGCTTCGGGACAGGGAACTACGAGCAGTACTTC. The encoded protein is CASSFGTGNYEQYF.

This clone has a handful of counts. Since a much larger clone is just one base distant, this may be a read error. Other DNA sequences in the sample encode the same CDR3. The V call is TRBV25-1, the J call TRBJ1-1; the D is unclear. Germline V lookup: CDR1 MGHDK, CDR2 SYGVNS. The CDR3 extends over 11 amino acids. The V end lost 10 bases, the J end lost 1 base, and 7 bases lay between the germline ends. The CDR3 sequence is CATVRNTEAFF. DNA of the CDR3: TGTGCCACAGTGAGGAACACTGAAGCTTTCTTT.

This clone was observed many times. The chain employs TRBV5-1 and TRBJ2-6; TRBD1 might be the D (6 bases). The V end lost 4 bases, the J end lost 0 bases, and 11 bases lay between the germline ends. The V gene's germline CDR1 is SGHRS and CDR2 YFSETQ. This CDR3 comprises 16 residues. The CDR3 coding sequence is TGCGCCAGCAGCGGCGGACAGCCCTCTGGGGCCAACGTCCTGACTTTC. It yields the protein CASSGGQPSGANVLTF.

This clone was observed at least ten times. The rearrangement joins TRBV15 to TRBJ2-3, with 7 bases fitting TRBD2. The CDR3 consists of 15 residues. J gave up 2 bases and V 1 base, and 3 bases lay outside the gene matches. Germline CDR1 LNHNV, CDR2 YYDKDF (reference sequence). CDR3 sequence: CATSRVAGNTDTQYF. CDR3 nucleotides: TGTGCCACCAGCAGAGTAGCGGGCAACACAGATACGCAGTATTTT.

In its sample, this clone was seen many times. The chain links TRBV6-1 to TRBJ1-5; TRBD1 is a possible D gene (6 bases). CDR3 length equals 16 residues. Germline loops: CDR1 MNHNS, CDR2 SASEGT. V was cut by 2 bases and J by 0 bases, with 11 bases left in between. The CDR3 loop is CASSELGRGSNQPQHF. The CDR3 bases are TGTGCCAGCAGTGAACTCGGCAGGGGTAGCAATCAGCCCCAGCATTTT.

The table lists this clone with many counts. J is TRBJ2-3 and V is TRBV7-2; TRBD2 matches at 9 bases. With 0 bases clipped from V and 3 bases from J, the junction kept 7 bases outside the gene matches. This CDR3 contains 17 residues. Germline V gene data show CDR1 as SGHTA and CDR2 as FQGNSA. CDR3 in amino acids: CASSLAAAGGRTDTQYF. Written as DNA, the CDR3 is TGTGCCAGCAGCTTAGCTGCGGCGGGGGGGAGGACAGATACGCAGTATTTT.

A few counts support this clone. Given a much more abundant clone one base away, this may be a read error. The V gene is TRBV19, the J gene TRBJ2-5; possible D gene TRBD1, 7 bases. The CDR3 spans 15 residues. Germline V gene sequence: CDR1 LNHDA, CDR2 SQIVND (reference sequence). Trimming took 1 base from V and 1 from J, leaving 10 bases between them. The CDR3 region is CASSIAEGAQETQYF. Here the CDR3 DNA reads TGTGCCAGTAGTATAGCGGAGGGGGCCCAAGAGACCCAGTACTTC.

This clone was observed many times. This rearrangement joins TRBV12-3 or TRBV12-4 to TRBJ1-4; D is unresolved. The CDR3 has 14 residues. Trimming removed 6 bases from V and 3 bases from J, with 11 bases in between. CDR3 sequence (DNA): TGTGCCAGCAGATACGGGAATTCTAATGAAAAACTGTTTTTT. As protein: CASRYGNSNEKLFF.

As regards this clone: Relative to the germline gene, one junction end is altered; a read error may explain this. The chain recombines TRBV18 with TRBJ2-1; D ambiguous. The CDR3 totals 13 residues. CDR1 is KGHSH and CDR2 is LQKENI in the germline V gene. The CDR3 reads CVSSPTAHNGQFF. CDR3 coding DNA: TGTGTCAGCTCACCAACGGCCCACAATGGGCAGTTCTTC.

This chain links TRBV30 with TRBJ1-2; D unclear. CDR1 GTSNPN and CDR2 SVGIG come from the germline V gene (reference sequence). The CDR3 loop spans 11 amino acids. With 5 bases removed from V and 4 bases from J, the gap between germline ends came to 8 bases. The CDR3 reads CAWVRSYGYTF. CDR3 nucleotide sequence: TGTGCCTGGGTGAGATCCTATGGCTACACCTTC.

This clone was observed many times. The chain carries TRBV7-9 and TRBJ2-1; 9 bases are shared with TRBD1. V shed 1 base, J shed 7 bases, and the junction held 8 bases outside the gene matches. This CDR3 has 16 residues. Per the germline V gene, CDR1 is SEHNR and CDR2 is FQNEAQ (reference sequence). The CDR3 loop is CASSLDPGTGLNEQFF. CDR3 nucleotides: TGTGCCAGCAGCTTAGATCCCGGGACAGGGCTAAATGAGCAGTTCTTC. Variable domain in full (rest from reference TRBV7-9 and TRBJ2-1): DTGVSQNPRHKITKRGQNVTFRCDPISEHNRLYWYRQTLGQGPEFLTYFQNEAQLEKSRLLSDRFSAERPKGSFSTLEIQRTEQGDSAMYLCASSLDPGTGLNEQFFGPGTRLTVL.

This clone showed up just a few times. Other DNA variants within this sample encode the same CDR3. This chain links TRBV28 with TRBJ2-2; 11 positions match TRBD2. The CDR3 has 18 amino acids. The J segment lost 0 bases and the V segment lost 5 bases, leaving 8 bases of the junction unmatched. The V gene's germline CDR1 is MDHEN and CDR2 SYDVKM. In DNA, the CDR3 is TGTGCCAGCAGTCTACTCGGACTAGCGGGTACGAACACCGGGGAGCTGTTTTTT. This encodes CASSLLGLAGTNTGELFF.

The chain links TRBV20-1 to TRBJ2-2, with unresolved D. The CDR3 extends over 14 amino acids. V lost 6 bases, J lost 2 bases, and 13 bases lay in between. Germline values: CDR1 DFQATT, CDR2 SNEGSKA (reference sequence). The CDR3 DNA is TGCAGTGCCCCCTACGTGCGTAACACCGGGGAGCTGTTTTTT. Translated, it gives CSAPYVRNTGELFF.

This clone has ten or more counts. The CDR3 DNA sequence: TGCAGTGCTTATAGGGAGAACACCGGGGAGCTGTTTTTT. Protein product: CSAYRENTGELFF. The gene calls are TRBV20-1 and TRBJ2-2, with unresolved D. V dropped 5 bases and J dropped 1 base, with 8 bases sitting between them. The CDR3 has 13 residues. Looked up from germline, CDR1 is DFQATT and CDR2 is SNEGSKA (reference sequence).

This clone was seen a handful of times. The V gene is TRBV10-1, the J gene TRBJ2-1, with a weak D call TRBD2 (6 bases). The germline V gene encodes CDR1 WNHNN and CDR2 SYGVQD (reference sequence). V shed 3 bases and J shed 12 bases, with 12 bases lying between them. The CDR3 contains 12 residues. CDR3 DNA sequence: TGCGCCAGCAGTGACGGCGGGACCGGGCAGTTCTTC. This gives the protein CASSDGGTGQFF.

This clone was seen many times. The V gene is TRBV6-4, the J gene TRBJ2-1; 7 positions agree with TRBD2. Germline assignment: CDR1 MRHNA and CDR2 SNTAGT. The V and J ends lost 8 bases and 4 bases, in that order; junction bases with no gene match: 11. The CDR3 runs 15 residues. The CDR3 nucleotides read TGTGCCAGCGGGGAGGGGTTTGAAGGTTACAATGAGCAGTTCTTC. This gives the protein CASGEGFEGYNEQFF.

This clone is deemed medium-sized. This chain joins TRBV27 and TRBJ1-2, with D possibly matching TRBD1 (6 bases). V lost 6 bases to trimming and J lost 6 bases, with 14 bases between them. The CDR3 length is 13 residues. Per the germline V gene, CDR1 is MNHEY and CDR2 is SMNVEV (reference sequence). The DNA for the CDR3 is TGTGCCAGCAGGGACAGCCCTTTCGATGGCTACACCTTC. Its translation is CASRDSPFDGYTF.

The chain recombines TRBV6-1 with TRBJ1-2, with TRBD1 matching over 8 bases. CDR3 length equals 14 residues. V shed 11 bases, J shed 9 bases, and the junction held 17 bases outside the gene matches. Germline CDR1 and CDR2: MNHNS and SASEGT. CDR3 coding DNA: TGTGCCGGCAAAGACTGGACAGGGTGGGGTAGCTACACCTTC. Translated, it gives CAGKDWTGWGSYTF.

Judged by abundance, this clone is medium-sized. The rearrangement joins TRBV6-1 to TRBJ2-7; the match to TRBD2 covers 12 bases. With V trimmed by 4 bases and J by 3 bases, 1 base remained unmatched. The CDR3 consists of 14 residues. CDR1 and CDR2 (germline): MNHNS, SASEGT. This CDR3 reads CASSGLAGDYEQYF. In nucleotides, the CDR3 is TGTGCCAGCAGTGGACTAGCGGGGGACTACGAGCAGTACTTC.

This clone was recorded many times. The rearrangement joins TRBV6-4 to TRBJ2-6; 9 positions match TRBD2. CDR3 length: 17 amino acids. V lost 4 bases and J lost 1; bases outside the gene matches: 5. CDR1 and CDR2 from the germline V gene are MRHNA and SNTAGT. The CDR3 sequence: CASSGTSELSGANVLTF. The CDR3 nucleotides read TGTGCCAGCAGTGGGACTAGCGAACTATCTGGGGCCAACGTCCTGACTTTC.

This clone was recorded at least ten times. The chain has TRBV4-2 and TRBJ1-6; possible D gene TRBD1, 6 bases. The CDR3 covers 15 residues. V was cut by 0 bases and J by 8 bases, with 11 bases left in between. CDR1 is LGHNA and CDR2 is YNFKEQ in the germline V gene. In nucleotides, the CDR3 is TGTGCCAGCAGCCAAGAGAGGGGGGCATATTCACCCCTCCACTTT. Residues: CASSQERGAYSPLHF.

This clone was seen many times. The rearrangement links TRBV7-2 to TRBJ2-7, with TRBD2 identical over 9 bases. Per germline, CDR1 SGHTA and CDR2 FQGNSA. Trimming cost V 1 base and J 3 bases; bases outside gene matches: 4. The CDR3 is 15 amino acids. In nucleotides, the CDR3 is TGTGCCAGCAGCTTAGTGCGGGGGGGTAGCTACGAGCAGTACTTC. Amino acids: CASSLVRGGSYEQYF.

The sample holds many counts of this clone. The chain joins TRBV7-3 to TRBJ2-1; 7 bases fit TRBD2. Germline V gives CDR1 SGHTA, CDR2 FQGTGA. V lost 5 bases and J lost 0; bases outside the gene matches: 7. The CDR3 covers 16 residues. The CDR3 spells CASSQWGGSSYNEQFF. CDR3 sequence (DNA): TGTGCCAGCAGCCAATGGGGGGGAAGCTCCTACAATGAGCAGTTCTTC.

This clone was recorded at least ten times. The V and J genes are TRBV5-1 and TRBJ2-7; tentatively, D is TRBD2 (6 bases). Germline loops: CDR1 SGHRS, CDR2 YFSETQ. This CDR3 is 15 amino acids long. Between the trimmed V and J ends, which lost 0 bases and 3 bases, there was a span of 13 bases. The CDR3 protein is CASSLGSGTYYEQYF. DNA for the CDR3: TGCGCCAGCAGCTTGGGTAGCGGAACATACTACGAGCAGTACTTC.

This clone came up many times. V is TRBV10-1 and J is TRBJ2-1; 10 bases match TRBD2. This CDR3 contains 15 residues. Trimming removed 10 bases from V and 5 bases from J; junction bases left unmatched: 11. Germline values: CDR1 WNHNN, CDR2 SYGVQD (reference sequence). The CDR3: CATQSFLAGDNEQFF. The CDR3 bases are TGCGCCACCCAATCTTTTCTAGCGGGGGACAATGAGCAGTTCTTC.

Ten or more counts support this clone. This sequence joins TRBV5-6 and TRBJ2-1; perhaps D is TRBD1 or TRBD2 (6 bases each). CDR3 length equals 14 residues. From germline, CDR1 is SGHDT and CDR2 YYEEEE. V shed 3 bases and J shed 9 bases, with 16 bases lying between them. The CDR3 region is CASSSGALVGEQFF. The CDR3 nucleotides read TGTGCCAGCAGCTCGGGGGCACTGGTGGGTGAGCAGTTCTTC.

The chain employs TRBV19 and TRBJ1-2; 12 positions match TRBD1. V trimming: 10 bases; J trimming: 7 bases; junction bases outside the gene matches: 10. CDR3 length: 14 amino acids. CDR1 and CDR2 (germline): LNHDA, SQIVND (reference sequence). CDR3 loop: CATKGTGGVIGYTF. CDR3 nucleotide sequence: TGTGCCACCAAAGGGACAGGGGGCGTAATTGGCTACACCTTC.